The table lists the clone carrying this T cell receptor beta chain with a few counts. This sample was included in a study of cytomegalovirus exposure and HLA in healthy donors. CDR1 and CDR2 (germline): SGHDT, YYEEEE. This CDR3 has 15 amino acids. Trimming left V 1 base short and J 2 bases short, with 9 bases between. In the PCR, 60 Vbeta and 13 Jbeta primers were used. Clones were sequenced by immunoSEQ multiplex PCR, and TCRdb holds only the in-frame ones, with some missing. Here the sample spans roughly 150,000 clones, roughly 82% being singletons. The sequence was obtained from a woman between 50 and 59 years old in good health and CMV-seropositive. Sequences were obtained from PBMCs. The V gene is TRBV5-6, the J gene TRBJ2-2; D is perhaps TRBD1 (5 bases). CDR3 sequence (DNA): TGTGCCAGCAGCTTGCTGGGGCAAAACACCGGGGAGCTGTTTTTT. As protein: CASSLLGQNTGELFF.